This T cell receptor beta chain is from a study of blood T cell repertoires in COVID-19. Turning to the study itself: Acute-phase and convalescent COVID-19 samples originated in the United States, Italy and Spain. Nucleic acid was either cDNA or gDNA, and it came from T cells, B-cell-depleted T cells, or PBMCs.

Trimming shortened V by 1 base and J by 1 base, and 10 bases separated the two germline ends. Germline V lookup: CDR1 LNHDA, CDR2 SQIVND (reference sequence). The CDR3 totals 15 residues. Per the original methods: For nucleated cells, counts were estimated from reference gene primer amplification. Sequenced by immunoSEQ multiplex PCR; TCRdb stores in-frame clones only, minus some. V and J calls and clone size come straight from that table; D and trimming were deduced from the DNA. In the table there are 200,000 to 250,000 clones, around 87% of which are singletons. Sample: peripheral blood. The TCR was taken from a woman aged 45-59 years with COVID-19, enrolled during active disease. The J gene is TRBJ1-1, the V gene TRBV19; no definite D call. Here the CDR3 DNA reads TGTGCCAGTAGTATAGTGAGTGCGGGGAACACTGAAGCTTTCTTT. It translates to CASSIVSAGNTEAFF. Filled out from reference TRBV19 and TRBJ1-1, the complete variable domain reads DGGITQSPKYLFRKEGQNVTLSCEQNLNHDAMYWYRQDPGQGLRLIYYSQIVNDFQKGDIAEGYSVSREKKESFPLTVTSAQKNPTAFYLCASSIVSAGNTEAFFGQGTRLTVV.